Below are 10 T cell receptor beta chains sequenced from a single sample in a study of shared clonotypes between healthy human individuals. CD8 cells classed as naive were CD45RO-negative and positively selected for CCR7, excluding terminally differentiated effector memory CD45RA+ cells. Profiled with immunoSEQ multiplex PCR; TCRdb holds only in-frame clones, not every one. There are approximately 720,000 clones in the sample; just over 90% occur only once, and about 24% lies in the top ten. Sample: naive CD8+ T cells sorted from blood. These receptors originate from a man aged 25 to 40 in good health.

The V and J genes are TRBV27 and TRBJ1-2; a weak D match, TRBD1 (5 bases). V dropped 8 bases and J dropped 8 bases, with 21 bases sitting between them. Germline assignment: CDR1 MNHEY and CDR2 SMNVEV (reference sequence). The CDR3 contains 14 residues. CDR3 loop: CASGRGSGSRGYTF. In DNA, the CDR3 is TGTGCCAGCGGTAGGGGATCCGGGTCGAGGGGCTACACCTTC.

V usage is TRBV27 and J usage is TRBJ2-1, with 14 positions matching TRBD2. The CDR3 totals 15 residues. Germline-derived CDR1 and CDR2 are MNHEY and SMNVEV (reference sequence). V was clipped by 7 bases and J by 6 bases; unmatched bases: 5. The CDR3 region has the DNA TGTGCCAGCACCATAGGGACTAGCGGGAGCAATGAGCAGTTCTTC. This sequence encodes CASTIGTSGSNEQFF.

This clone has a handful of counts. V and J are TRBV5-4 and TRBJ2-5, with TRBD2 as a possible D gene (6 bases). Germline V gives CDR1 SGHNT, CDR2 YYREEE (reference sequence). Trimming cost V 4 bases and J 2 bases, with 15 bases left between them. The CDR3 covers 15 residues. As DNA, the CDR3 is TGTGCCAGCAGCGCTCCACTAGCCCAACAAGAGACCCAGTACTTC. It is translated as CASSAPLAQQETQYF.

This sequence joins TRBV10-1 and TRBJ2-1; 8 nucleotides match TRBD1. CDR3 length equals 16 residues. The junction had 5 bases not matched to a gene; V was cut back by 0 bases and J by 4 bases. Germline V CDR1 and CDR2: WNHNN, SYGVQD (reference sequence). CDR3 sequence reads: CASSESIRGQYNEQFF. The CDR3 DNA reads TGCGCCAGCAGTGAGTCGATCAGGGGGCAATACAATGAGCAGTTCTTC.

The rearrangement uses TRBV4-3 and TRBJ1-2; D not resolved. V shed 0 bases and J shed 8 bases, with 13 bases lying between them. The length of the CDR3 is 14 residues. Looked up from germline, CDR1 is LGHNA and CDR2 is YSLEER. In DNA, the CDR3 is TGCGCCAGCAGCCAAGATCAGGAGGTGCAGGGCTACACCTTC. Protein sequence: CASSQDQEVQGYTF.

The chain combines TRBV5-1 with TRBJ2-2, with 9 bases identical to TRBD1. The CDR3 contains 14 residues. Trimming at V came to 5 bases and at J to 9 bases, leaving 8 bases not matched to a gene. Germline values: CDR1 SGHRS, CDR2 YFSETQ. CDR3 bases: TGCGCCAGCAGTCTCGGGACAGGGCACCGGGAGCTGTTTTTT. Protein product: CASSLGTGHRELFF.

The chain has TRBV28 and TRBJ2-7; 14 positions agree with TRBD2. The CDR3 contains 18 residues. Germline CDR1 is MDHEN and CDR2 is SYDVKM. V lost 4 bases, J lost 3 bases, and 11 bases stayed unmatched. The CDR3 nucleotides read TGTGCCAGCAGTTCTCCGGGACTAGCGGGAGTGAGAGGCTACGAGCAGTACTTC. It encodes CASSSPGLAGVRGYEQYF.

The CDR3, as DNA: TGTGCCAGCAGCTTAGTATCAACCCTAGCGGGAGCCCCCTACAATGAGCAGTTCTTC. Translating it yields CASSLVSTLAGAPYNEQFF. The rearrangement links TRBV7-2 to TRBJ2-1, with TRBD2 matching over 10 bases. The CDR3 covers 19 residues. Germline trimming cut 1 base from V and 2 bases from J; bases unmatched to any gene: 11. CDR1 and CDR2 (germline): SGHTA, FQGNSA.

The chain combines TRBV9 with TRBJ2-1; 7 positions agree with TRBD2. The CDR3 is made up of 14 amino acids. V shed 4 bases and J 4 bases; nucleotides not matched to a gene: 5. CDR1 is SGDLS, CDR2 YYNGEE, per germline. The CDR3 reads CASSPSGAYNEQFF. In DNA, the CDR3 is TGTGCCAGCAGCCCTAGCGGAGCGTACAATGAGCAGTTCTTC.

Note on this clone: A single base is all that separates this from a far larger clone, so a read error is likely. CDR3 nucleotide sequence: TGTGCCAGCAGCTCCGACACCGGGGAGCTGTTTTTT. This translates into CASSSDTGELFF. The J gene is TRBJ2-2, the V gene TRBV7-6; D unclear. The CDR3 covers 12 residues. V lost 4 bases, J lost 3 bases, and 3 bases lay in between. CDR1 is SGHVS, CDR2 FNYEAQ, per germline.